This T cell receptor (beta chain) emerged from a study of CD8+CD57+ T cells in acquired aplastic anemia. At the level of the study: Each DNA sample taken from sorted CD4+ and CD8+ cells came to 3 to 3.5 ug on average. The study, taken as a whole, reports: Researchers reported that CD8+ Simpson's diversity was not significantly different in patients versus controls. Sharing between patients and controls was observed for twenty-nine CD8+ CDR3 sequences.

On this clonotype: The target antigen is unknown. The junction shows a germline mismatch at one end, possibly a read error.

This CDR3 is built from 15 residues. In germline, CDR1 is SQVTM, CDR2 ANQGSEA. Profiling of TCR beta VDJ combinations and CDR3 sequences used genomic DNA as template. TCRdb reprocessed the reads via MiXCR and lists one record per CDR3 protein. The sample contains a few hundred thousand distinct CDR3 sequences, 65% to 80% of which appear only once. Sequencing was carried out using sorted CD4+, CD8+, or CD8+CD57+ T cells (not recorded which) from PBMCs. The origin of this receptor is a human donor in good health, serving as a control. The chain has TRBV29-1 and TRBJ1-4; 10 bases map to TRBD1. The DNA of the CDR3 is TGCAGCGTCACCGGGACAGGGGCAACTAATGGAAAACTGTTTTTT. It translates to CSVTGTGATNGKLFF.